This T cell receptor (beta chain) was profiled in a study of T cell repertoires in cytomegalovirus infection. Whole-study context: CMV infection plus the matching HLA type was flagged by public TCR beta signatures.

A remark on this clonotype: Its target is not known.

TCRdb reprocessed the reads via MiXCR and lists one record per CDR3 protein. The table has some 590,000 distinct CDR3 sequences, just under 40% seen once. The CDR3 is made up of 12 amino acids. V was trimmed by 6 bases and J by 8 bases, leaving 11 bases between them. Germline V gene lookup returns CDR1 WSHSY and CDR2 SAAADI. The sequences come from cultured PBMCs, collected from culture after CMV antigen stimulation. V usage is TRBV10-2 and J usage is TRBJ1-3; no clear D gene. The clonotype was recovered from a human donor in good health (CMV status not recorded). Some clones in this sample may be carry-over from other donors' samples. CDR3 nucleotide sequence: TGCGCCAGCAGCCACAGTGGGCACACCATATATTTT. This gives the protein CASSHSGHTIYF.